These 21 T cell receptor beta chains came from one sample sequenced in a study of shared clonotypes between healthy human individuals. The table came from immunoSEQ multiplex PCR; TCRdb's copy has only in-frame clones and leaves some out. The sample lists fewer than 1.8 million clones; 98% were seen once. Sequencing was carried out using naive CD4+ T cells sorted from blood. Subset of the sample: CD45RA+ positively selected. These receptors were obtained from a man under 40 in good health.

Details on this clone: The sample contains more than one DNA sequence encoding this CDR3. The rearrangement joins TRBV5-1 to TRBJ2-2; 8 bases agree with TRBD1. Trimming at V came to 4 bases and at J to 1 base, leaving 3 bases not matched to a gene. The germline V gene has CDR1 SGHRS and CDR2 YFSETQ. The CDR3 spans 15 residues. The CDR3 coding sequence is TGCGCCAGCAGCACCGGGACAGGGAACACCGGGGAGCTGTTTTTT. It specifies CASSTGTGNTGELFF.

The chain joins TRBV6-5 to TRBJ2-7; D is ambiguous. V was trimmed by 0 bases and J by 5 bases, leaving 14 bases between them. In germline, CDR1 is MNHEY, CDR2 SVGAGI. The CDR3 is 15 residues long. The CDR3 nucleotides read TGTGCCAGCAGTTACTCGGACGGAACGAGGCACGAGCAGTACTTC. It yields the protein CASSYSDGTRHEQYF.

As DNA, the CDR3 is TGTGCCAGTGGTCTTAACCAGGGTCTCGCCGAGAACACTGAAGCTTTCTTT. It encodes CASGLNQGLAENTEAFF. The chain joins TRBV19 to TRBJ1-1, with D possibly matching TRBD1 (5 bases). V was cut by 8 bases and J by 1 base, with 23 bases left in between. CDR1 is LNHDA and CDR2 is SQIVND in the germline V gene (reference sequence). CDR3 length: 17 residues.

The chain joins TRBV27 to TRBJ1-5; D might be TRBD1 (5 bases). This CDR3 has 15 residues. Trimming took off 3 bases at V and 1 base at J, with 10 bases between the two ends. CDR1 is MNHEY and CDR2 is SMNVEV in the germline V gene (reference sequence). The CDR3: CASSFQGGSNQPQHF. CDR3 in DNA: TGTGCCAGCAGTTTTCAGGGAGGAAGCAATCAGCCCCAGCATTTT.

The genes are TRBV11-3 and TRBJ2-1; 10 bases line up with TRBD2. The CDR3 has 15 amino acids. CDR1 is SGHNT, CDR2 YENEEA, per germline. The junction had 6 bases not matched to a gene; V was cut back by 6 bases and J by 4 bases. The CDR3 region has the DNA TGTGCCAGCAGTTGGGGGACTAGCGCGTACAATGAGCAGTTCTTC. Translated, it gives CASSWGTSAYNEQFF.

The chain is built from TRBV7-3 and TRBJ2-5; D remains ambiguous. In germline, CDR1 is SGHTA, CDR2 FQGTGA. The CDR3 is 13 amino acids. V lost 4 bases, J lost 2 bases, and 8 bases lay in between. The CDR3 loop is CASSYSVQETQYF. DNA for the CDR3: TGTGCCAGCAGCTACTCGGTTCAAGAGACCCAGTACTTC.

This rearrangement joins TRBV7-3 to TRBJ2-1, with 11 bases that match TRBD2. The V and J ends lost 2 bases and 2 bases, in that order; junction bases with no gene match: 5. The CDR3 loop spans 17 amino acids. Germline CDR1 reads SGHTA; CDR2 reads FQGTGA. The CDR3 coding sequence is TGTGCCAGCAGCTTAGGGATAGCGGGAGGGCCCTACAATGAGCAGTTCTTC. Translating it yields CASSLGIAGGPYNEQFF.

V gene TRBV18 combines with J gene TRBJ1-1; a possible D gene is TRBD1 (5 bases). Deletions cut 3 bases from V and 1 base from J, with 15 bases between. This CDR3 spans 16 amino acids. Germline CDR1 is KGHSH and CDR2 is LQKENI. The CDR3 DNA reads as TGTGCCAGCTCACCCCTCCCGTCAACAGGGAACACTGAAGCTTTCTTT. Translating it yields CASSPLPSTGNTEAFF.

CDR3 DNA sequence: TGTGCCAGCAGACGGGACAGAGGCACCGGGGAGCTGTTTTTT. It is translated as CASRRDRGTGELFF. J is TRBJ2-2 and V is TRBV5-4; 7 bases are shared with TRBD1. Trimming removed 5 bases from V and 4 bases from J; junction bases left unmatched: 5. Germline V gene data show CDR1 as SGHNT and CDR2 as YYREEE (reference sequence). CDR3 length: 14 amino acids.

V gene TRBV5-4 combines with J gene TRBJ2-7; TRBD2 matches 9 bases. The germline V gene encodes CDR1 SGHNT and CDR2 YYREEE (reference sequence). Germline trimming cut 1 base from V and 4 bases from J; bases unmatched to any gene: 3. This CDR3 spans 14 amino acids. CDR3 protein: CASSLRSGGYEQYF. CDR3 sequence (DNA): TGTGCCAGCAGCTTGCGAAGCGGGGGGTACGAGCAGTACTTC.

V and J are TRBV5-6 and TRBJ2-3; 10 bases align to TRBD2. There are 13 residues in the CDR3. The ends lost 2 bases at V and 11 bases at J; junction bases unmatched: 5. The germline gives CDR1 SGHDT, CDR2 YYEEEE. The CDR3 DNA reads TGTGCCAGCAGCTTCGCTAGCGGGAGTATGCAGTATTTT. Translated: CASSFASGSMQYF.

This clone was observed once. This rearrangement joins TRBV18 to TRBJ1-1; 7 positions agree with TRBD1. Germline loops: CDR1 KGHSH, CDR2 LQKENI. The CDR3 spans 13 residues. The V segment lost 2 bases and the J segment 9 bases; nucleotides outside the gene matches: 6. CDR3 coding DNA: TGTGCCAGCTCACCAGAAATACAGGGGAAAGCTTTCTTT. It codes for CASSPEIQGKAFF.

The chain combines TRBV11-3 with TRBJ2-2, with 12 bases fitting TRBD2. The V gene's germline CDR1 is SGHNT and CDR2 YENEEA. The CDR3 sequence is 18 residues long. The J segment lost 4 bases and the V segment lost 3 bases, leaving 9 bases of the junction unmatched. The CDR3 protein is CASSFLASGRASTGELFF. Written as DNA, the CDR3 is TGTGCCAGCAGCTTCTTGGCTAGCGGGAGGGCGAGCACCGGGGAGCTGTTTTTT. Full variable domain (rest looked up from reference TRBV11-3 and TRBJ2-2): EAGVVQSPRYKIIEKKQPVAFWCNPISGHNTLYWYLQNLGQGPELLIRYENEEAVDDSQLPKDRFSAERLKGVDSTLKIQPAELGDSAVYLCASSFLASGRASTGELFFGEGSRLTVL.

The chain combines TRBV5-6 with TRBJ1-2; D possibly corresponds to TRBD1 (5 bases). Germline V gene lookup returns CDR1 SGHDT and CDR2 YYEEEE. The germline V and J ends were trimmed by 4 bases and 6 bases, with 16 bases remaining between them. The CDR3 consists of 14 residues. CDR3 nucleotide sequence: TGTGCCAGCAGCCCCCGGTTCAGGGTAGATGGCTACACCTTC. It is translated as CASSPRFRVDGYTF.

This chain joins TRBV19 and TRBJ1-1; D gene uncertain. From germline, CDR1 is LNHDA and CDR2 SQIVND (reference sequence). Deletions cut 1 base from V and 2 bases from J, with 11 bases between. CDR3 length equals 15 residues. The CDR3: CASSIVGAANTEAFF. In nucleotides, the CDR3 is TGTGCCAGTAGTATAGTAGGTGCAGCTAACACTGAAGCTTTCTTT.

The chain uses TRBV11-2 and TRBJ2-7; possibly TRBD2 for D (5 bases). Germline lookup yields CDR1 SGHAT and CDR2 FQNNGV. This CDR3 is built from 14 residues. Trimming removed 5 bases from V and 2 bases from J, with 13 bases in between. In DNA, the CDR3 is TGTGCCAGCAGCCATTGGACTTCTACCTACGAGCAGTACTTC. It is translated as CASSHWTSTYEQYF.

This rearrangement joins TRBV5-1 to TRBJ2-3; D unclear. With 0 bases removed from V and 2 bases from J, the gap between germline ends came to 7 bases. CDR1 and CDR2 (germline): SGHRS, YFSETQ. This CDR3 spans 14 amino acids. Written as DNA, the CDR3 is TGCGCCAGCAGCTTGGAGGCAGTCACAGATACGCAGTATTTT. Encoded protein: CASSLEAVTDTQYF.

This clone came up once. The CDR3 nucleotides read TGTGCCAGCAAGAGGGCAGGGGAAAAACTGTTTTTT. The encoded protein is CASKRAGEKLFF. The chain is built from TRBV28 and TRBJ1-4, with D possibly matching TRBD1 (5 bases). Germline CDR1 is MDHEN and CDR2 is SYDVKM. V was trimmed by 7 bases and J by 8 bases, leaving 11 bases between them. This CDR3 region has 12 residues.

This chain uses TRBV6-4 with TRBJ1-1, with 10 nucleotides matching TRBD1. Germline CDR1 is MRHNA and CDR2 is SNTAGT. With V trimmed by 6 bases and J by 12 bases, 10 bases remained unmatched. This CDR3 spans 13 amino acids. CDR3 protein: CASSRDRGLETFF. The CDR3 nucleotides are TGTGCCAGCAGCCGGGACAGGGGATTAGAGACTTTCTTT.

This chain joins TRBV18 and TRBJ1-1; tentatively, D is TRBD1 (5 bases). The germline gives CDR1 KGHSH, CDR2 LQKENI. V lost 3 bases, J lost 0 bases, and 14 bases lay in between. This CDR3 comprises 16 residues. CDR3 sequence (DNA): TGTGCCAGCTCACCGAAGGAGAAAGGGGTGAACACTGAAGCTTTCTTT. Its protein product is CASSPKEKGVNTEAFF.

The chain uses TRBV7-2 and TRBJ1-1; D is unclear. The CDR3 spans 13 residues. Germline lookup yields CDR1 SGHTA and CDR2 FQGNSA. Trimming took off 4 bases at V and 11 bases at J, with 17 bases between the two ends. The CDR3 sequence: CASSSRWLVGAFF. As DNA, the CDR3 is TGTGCCAGCAGCTCTAGGTGGCTCGTGGGGGCTTTCTTT. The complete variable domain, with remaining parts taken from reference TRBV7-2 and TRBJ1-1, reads GAGVSQSPSNKVTEKGKDVELRCDPISGHTALYWYRQSLGQGLEFLIYFQGNSAPDKSGLPSDRFSAERTGGSVSTLTIQRTQQEDSAVYLCASSSRWLVGAFFGQGTRLTVV.